These 6 T cell receptor beta chains were sequenced from one sample in a study of monozygotic twins with inflammatory bowel disease. TCRdb re-called the 5' RACE reads and catalogs CDR3 proteins one per entry, DNA excluded. Recorded for this sample: approximately 330,000 distinct CDR3 sequences. Sequencing was carried out using blood. The receptor set was obtained from a human donor with ulcerative colitis or Crohn's disease, or a healthy co-twin of an affected twin (not recorded which).

This chain links TRBV20-1 with TRBJ2-3; lacking DNA, the TRBD2 call made by TCRdb goes unchecked. This CDR3 contains 13 residues. The germline V gene has CDR1 DFQATT and CDR2 SNEGSKA (reference sequence). The CDR3: CSAWTPSVDTQYF.

CDR3: CASSLAVTEQETQYF. The rearrangement uses TRBV5-1 and TRBJ2-5; TCRdb selects TRBD1, and the lack of DNA leaves this call unchecked. CDR1 and CDR2 (germline): SGHRS, YFSETQ. CDR3 length equals 15 residues.

The chain employs TRBV12-3 or TRBV12-4 and TRBJ2-2; as DNA is missing, the TRBD1 call by TCRdb cannot be tested. The CDR3 is 14 residues long. CDR3 sequence reads: CASSLNRGPGELFF.

The chain has TRBV6-2 or TRBV6-3 and TRBJ2-3; TCRdb's assignment of TRBD2 cannot be checked, as there is no DNA. Germline V gene data show CDR1 as MNHEY and CDR2 as SVGEGT. The CDR3 totals 16 residues. CDR3 region: CASSASGGARTDTQYF.

This chain uses TRBV5-5 with TRBJ1-5; with no DNA, the TCRdb D assignment of TRBD1 cannot be verified. The germline CDR1 and CDR2 sequences are SGHKS and YYEKEE (reference sequence). CDR3 length: 14 amino acids. CDR3 sequence: CASGVGTHNQPQHF. Full variable domain (outside the CDR3, taken from reference TRBV5-5 and TRBJ1-5): DAGVTQSPTHLIKTRGQQVTLRCSPISGHKSVSWYQQVLGQGPQFIFQYYEKEERGRGNFPDRFSARQFPNYSSELNVNALLLGDSALYLCASGVGTHNQPQHFGDGTRLSIL.

The V gene is TRBV7-9, the J gene TRBJ2-7; TCRdb reports TRBD1, a call that lacks DNA to check it against. The CDR3 has 15 amino acids. The germline CDR1 and CDR2 sequences are SEHNR and FQNEAQ (reference sequence). The chain's CDR3 is CASSLAGTAHYEQYF.